Listed here is a single T cell receptor (beta chain). The target antigen is unknown. Vbeta (60) and Jbeta (13) primers were used in the PCR. Repertoires were generated with immunoSEQ multiplex PCR, while TCRdb's copy carries only in-frame clones and drops some. The table records approximately 160,000 clones, around 78% of them present only once. This record comes from a study of cytomegalovirus exposure and HLA in healthy donors. Study conclusions and caveats: Among TCR sequences, most were rare, though some public TCRs appeared in many donors. According to the study, 160 or so TCR beta chains were cytomegalovirus-associated.

Trimming cost V 10 bases and J 8 bases; bases outside gene matches: 9. The germline gives CDR1 SNHLY, CDR2 FYNNEI. The CDR3 runs to 13 residues. The sample taken for sequencing was PBMCs. V is TRBV2 and J is TRBJ1-4; 8 bases are shared with TRBD1. The sequence came from a woman aged 40 to 50 in good health and CMV-seropositive. CDR3 loop: CATTTDRAEKLFF. The CDR3 DNA is TGTGCCACCACAACGGACAGGGCCGAAAAACTGTTTTTT.